This T cell receptor (beta chain) is drawn from a study of T-cell memory formation after mild COVID-19. Concerning this clonotype: What it binds is unknown.

TCRdb re-analysed the 5' RACE reads in MiXCR, keeping a single row per CDR3 protein. Of roughly 130,000 distinct CDR3 sequences in the sample, 16% were seen once. General study results and limits: The main location of contracting CD4+ clones was CM and EM, and that of contracting CD8+ clones was EMRA. Pre-infection memory already had some responding clones, implying cross-reactive memory joined.

With 7 bases clipped from V and 2 bases from J, the junction kept 10 bases outside the gene matches. The CDR3 consists of 16 residues. Germline V CDR1 and CDR2: MDHEN, SYDVKM. This chain links TRBV28 with TRBJ2-5; 10 bases map to TRBD1. Sequenced input: PBMCs or a T cell subset sorted from them (not recorded which). This TCR came from an adult woman who had mild COVID-19 (a few samples of this study predate the infection). Cell type and time point are not known. The CDR3 is CASTKGGTGVQETQYF. The CDR3 coding sequence is TGTGCCAGCACCAAAGGGGGGACAGGGGTTCAAGAGACCCAGTACTTC. Full variable domain (remainder filled in from reference TRBV28 and TRBJ2-5): DVKVTQSSRYLVKRTGEKVFLECVQDMDHENMFWYRQDPGLGLRLIYFSYDVKMKEKGDIPEGYSVSREKKERFSLILESASTNQTSMYLCASTKGGTGVQETQYFGPGTRLLVL.